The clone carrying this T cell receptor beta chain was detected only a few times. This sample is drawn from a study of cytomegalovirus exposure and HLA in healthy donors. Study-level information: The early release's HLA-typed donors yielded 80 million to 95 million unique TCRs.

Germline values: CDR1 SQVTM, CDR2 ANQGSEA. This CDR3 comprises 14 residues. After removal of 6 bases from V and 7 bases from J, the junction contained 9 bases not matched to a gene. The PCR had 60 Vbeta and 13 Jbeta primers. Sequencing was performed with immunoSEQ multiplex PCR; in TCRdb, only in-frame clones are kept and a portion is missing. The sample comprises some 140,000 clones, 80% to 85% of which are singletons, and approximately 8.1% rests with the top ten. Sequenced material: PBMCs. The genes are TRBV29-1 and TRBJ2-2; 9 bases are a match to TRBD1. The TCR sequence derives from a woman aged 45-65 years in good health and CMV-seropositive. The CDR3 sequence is CSVLRDRVGGELFF. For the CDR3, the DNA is TGCAGCGTCCTCCGGGACAGGGTGGGCGGGGAGCTGTTTTTT.